The clone carrying this TCR beta chain was counted once. Germline is not matched at one junction end, which may reflect a read error. This CDR3 comprises 15 residues. Germline V lookup: CDR1 ENHRY, CDR2 SYGVKD. The data were taken from a study of tumor and adjacent non-tumor tissue in lung cancer. Study-level information: Each sample yielded 3.5 million to 4.5 million productive TCRbeta reads on average.

Three rounds of nested PCR, following a modified ARM-PCR protocol, produced the TCRbeta library. TCRdb called the multiplex PCR reads again in MiXCR, with one record for every CDR3 protein. In the table there are 110,000 or so distinct CDR3 sequences, about 61% of which are singletons. This sample's RNA came from whole unsorted tissue. This non-tumor lung sample came from over 3 cm beyond the tumor edge. The V and J genes are TRBV10-3 and TRBJ2-1; D ambiguous. Sequencing used distant non-tumor lung tissue. The origin of this receptor is a man aged 60 to 69 with non-small cell lung cancer. The CDR3 sequence: CAISDTESSYSEQFF. CDR3 DNA sequence: TGTGCCATCAGTGATACAGAGAGCTCCTACAGTGAGCAGTTCTTC.